The clone carrying this T cell receptor beta chain was detected only a few times. This record belongs to a study of blood T cells in healthy people across ages. The use of a sample-barcoded 5' primer and a J-beta primer mix characterized a second PCR of about 7 to 12 cycles. From the 5' RACE reads, TCRdb called clonotypes with MiXCR, one entry per CDR3 protein. The table includes hundreds of thousands of distinct CDR3 sequences, 49% detected once. CDR3 length: 15 residues. Germline-derived CDR1 and CDR2 are SGHRS and YFSETQ. Trimming cost V 1 base and J 5 bases; bases outside gene matches: 5. The receptor was derived from an older woman in good health. Specimen: blood. V usage is TRBV5-1 and J usage is TRBJ2-5; 10 nucleotides match TRBD2. CDR3 in amino acids: CASSLSLAGAETQYF. Written as DNA, the CDR3 is TGCGCCAGCAGCTTGTCGCTAGCGGGAGCTGAGACCCAGTACTTC. The full variable domain, completed using reference TRBV5-1 and TRBJ2-5, is KAGVTQTPRYLIKTRGQQVTLSCSPISGHRSVSWYQQTPGQGLQFLFEYFSETQRNKGNFPGRFSGRQFSNSRSEMNVSTLELGDSALYLCASSLSLAGAETQYFGPGTRLLVL.